This T cell receptor beta chain was identified during a study of fetal regulatory T cell absence and autoimmunity. In the case of this clone: Its antigen is not known.

Whole-study findings and limits: In IPEX, the enrichment was taken to support antigen-driven autoimmunity before birth.

Using immunoSEQ multiplex PCR, the repertoire was profiled, and TCRdb retains in-frame clones only, with some absent. The sample holds 95,000 or so clones, 55% to 75% seen once. Trimming at V came to 1 base and at J to 2 bases, leaving 8 bases not matched to a gene. CDR1 is SEHNR and CDR2 is FQNEAQ in the germline V gene (reference sequence). The CDR3 totals 16 residues. The chain joins TRBV7-9 to TRBJ2-7, with TRBD2 matching over 7 bases. The sequence derives from a male donor with IPEX syndrome. Sequencing was done on a sample of pancreas tissue. The CDR3 region has the DNA TGTGCCAGCAGCTTAGTACCTAGCGGTAGACCCTACGAGCAGTACTTC. Translation: CASSLVPSGRPYEQYF.